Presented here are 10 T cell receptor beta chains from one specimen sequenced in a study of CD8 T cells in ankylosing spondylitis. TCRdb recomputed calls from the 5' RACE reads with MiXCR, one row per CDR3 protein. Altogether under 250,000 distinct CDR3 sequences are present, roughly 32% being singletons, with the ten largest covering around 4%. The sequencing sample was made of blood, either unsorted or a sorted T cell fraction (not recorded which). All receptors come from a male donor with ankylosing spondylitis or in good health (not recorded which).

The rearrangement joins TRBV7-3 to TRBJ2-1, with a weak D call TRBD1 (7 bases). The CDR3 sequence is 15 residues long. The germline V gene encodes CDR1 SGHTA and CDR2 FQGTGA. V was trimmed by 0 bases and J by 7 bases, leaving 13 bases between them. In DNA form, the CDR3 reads TGTGCCAGCAGCTTAACTGCCAGGGGGAGGAATGAGCAGTTCTTC. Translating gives CASSLTARGRNEQFF.

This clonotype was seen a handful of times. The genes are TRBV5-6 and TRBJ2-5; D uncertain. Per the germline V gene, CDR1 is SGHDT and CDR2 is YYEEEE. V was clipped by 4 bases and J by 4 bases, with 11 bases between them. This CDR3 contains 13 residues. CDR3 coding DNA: TGTGCCAGCAGCCCGCGTGGCGTAGAGACCCAGTACTTC. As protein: CASSPRGVETQYF.

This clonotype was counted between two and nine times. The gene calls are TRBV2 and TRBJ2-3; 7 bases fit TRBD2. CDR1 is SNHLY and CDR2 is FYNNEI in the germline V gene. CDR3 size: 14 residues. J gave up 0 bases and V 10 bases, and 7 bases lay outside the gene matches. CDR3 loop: CATLADFSTDTQYF. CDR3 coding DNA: TGTGCCACCCTAGCGGACTTTAGCACAGATACGCAGTATTTT.

CDR3 sequence reads: CSAPPGPEPYNEQFF. The CDR3 DNA sequence: TGCAGTGCTCCTCCGGGGCCTGAGCCGTACAATGAGCAGTTCTTC. V usage is TRBV20-1 and J usage is TRBJ2-1, with D perhaps matching TRBD1 or TRBD2 (5 bases each). Deletions cut 5 bases from V and 4 bases from J, with 18 bases between. Per germline, CDR1 DFQATT and CDR2 SNEGSKA (reference sequence). This CDR3 contains 15 residues.

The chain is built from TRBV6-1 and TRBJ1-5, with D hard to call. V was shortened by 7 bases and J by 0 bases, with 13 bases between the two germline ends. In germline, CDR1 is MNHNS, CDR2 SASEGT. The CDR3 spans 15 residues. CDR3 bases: TGTGCCAGCACCCTAACTACTCATAGCAATCAGCCCCAGCATTTT. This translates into CASTLTTHSNQPQHF.

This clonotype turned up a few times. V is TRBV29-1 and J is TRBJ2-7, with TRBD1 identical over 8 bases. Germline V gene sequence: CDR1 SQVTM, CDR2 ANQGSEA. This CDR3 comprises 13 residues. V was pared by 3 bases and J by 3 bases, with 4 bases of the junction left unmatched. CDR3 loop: CSVDEGQGYEQYF. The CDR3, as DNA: TGCAGCGTTGACGAAGGACAGGGCTACGAGCAGTACTTC.

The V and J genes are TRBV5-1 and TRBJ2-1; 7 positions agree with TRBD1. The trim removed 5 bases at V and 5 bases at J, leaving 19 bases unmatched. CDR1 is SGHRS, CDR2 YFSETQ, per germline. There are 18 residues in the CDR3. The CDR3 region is CASSLRSIRDRANNEQFF. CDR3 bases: TGCGCCAGCAGTTTAAGGTCCATTCGAGACAGGGCTAACAATGAGCAGTTCTTC.

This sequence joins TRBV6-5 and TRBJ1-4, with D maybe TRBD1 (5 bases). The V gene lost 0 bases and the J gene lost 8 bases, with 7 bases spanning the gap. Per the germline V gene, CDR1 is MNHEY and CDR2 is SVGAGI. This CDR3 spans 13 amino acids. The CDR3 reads CASSYSRGEKLFF. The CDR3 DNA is TGTGCCAGCAGTTACTCGAGGGGCGAAAAACTGTTTTTT.

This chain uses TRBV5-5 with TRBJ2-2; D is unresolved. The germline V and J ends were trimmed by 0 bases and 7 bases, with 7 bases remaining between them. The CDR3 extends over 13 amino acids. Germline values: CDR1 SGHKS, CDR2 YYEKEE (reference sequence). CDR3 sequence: CASSLVTDGELFF. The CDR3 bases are TGTGCCAGCAGCTTGGTTACGGACGGGGAGCTGTTTTTT.

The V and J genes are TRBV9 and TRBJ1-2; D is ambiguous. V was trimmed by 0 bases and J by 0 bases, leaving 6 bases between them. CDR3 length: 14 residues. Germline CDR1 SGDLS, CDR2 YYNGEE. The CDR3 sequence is CASSVGSANYGYTF. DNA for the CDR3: TGTGCCAGCAGCGTAGGCAGCGCTAACTATGGCTACACCTTC.